The rows below give T cell receptor beta chains drawn from one sample of a study of patients and donors after allogeneic stem cell transplantation. TCRdb re-analysed the RT-PCR reads in MiXCR, keeping a single row per CDR3 protein. Here the sample spans about 410,000 distinct CDR3 sequences, about a sixth being singletons. Sequences were obtained from blood, either unsorted or a sorted T cell fraction (not recorded which). The receptors originated from a human donor who was either an allogeneic HSCT recipient or a stem cell or donor lymphocyte infusion donor (not recorded which). It is not recorded whose cells these are; they may come from a transplant donor. Each CDR3 is given with its conserved first and last residue. The order of the fields is D gene, clone size, V gene, J gene, CDR3 DNA, CDR3 protein. A D gene is named only where the DNA matches it firmly. Rows may omit the clone size; those that give it use once, few, many or a size class.

>TRBD1|NA|TRBV20-1|TRBJ1-2
TGCAGTGCCGATACAGGGGGCTGGGGCTACACCTTC
CSADTGGWGYTF
>TRBD1|NA|TRBV7-2|TRBJ2-1
TGTGCCAGCAGCCCAAGGGGACAGCCCAATGAGCAGTTCTTC
CASSPRGQPNEQFF
>NA|NA|TRBV18|TRBJ2-7
TGTGCCAGCTCGCCCTTAGAAAGCGGGTTCAACGAGCAGTACTTC
CASSPLESGFNEQYF
>TRBD1|once|TRBV5-1|TRBJ2-7
TGCGCCAGCAGCCACGTACCGGGGACAGGGGACTCCGAGCAGTACTTC
CASSHVPGTGDSEQYF
>NA|few|TRBV5-1|TRBJ2-3
TGCGCCAGCAGCTTGGACAGGGTACAGGATACGCAGTATTTT
CASSLDRVQDTQYF
>TRBD2|few|TRBV20-1|TRBJ2-3
TGCAGTGCTAGAGATTGGCTAGCGGGCGCAGATACGCAGTATTTT
CSARDWLAGADTQYF
>NA|many|TRBV12-3/TRBV12-4|TRBJ2-3
TGTGCCAGCGGTAGCACAGATACGCAGTATTTT
CASGSTDTQYF
>NA|NA|TRBV19|TRBJ2-2
TGTGCCACCCGGCCGGAGGGAAACACCGGGGAGCTGTTTTTT
CATRPEGNTGELFF
>TRBD1|many|TRBV7-8|TRBJ2-4
TGTGCCAGCAGCTTAGCGGGGACAGGGTTCCAAAGAAACATTCAGTACTTC
CASSLAGTGFQRNIQYF
>TRBD2|many|TRBV20-1|TRBJ2-1
TGCAGTGCTAGAAGTTTAGCGGGGATTTACAATGAGCAGTTCTTC
CSARSLAGIYNEQFF
>NA|NA|TRBV4-2|TRBJ2-3
TGTGCCAGCAGCCAAGATCGAAGGGCAGATACGCAGTATTTT
CASSQDRRADTQYF
>NA|few|TRBV20-1|TRBJ2-5
TGCAGTGCCCATAGGACCCCCGGCGGAGAGACCCAGTACTTC
CSAHRTPGGETQYF
>TRBD2|few|TRBV5-1|TRBJ2-1
TGCGCCAGCAGTTCCTCCGGGACTAGCGGGAGAAATGAGCAGTTCTTC
CASSSSGTSGRNEQFF
>NA|few|TRBV6-2/TRBV6-3|TRBJ2-2
TGTGCCAGCGGGGCGGGGGCTCCGAACACCGGGGAGCTGTTTTTT
CASGAGAPNTGELFF
>TRBD1|NA|TRBV7-3|TRBJ1-2
TGTGCCAGCAGCTACCTGGACAGGCTTAACTATGGCTACACCTTC
CASSYLDRLNYGYTF
>NA|many|TRBV4-2|TRBJ2-2
TGTGCCAGCAGCCAAGATGAACGGGGGTCGAACACCGGGGAGCTGTTTTTT
CASSQDERGSNTGELFF
>TRBD1|few|TRBV29-1|TRBJ1-2
TGCAGCGTTGAGGACAGGGCGGAGGGCTACACCTTC
CSVEDRAEGYTF
>NA|few|TRBV20-1|TRBJ2-1
TGCAGTGCCCCTCGTGGGAGGTACAATGAGCAGTTCTTC
CSAPRGRYNEQFF
>NA|NA|TRBV30|TRBJ1-5
TGTGCCTGGAGTGTCCCGGGAGGCCAGCCCCAGCATTTT
CAWSVPGGQPQHF
>NA|NA|TRBV15|TRBJ1-2
TGTGCCACCAGCAGGTCCGGGACACCCTTCAACTATGGCTACACCTTC
CATSRSGTPFNYGYTF
>NA|NA|TRBV29-1|TRBJ2-3
TGCAGCGTGACCGGAGATATCACAGATACGCAGTATTTT
CSVTGDITDTQYF
>NA|few|TRBV5-1|TRBJ1-3
TGCGCCAGCAGGAAACAACCCTCTGGAAACACCATATATTTT
CASRKQPSGNTIYF
>NA|many|TRBV15|TRBJ2-3
TGTGCCACCAGCAGAGATAGGCACACAGATACGCAGTATTTT
CATSRDRHTDTQYF
>NA|NA|TRBV9|TRBJ2-2
TGTGCCAGCAGCGCCGCCCGGGACAATCCCACCGGGGAGCTGTTTTTT
CASSAARDNPTGELFF
>TRBD2|NA|TRBV9|TRBJ2-1
TGTGCCAGCAGCGTCGGGTCTAGCGGGAGTTACAATGAGCAGTTCTTC
CASSVGSSGSYNEQFF
>NA|NA|TRBV15|TRBJ2-7
TGTGCCACCAGCAGAGGAACACCTGGGACCGCCTTTGGGAAGCAGTACTTC
CATSRGTPGTAFGKQYF
>NA|many|TRBV20-1|TRBJ1-4
TGCAGTGCTAGAGATCGAGCCCGGTGGGCGGAAAAACTGTTTTTT
CSARDRARWAEKLFF
>TRBD1|NA|TRBV19|TRBJ2-2
TGTGCCAGTAGTATAAGGGGACAGAGTAACACCGGGGAGCTGTTTTTT
CASSIRGQSNTGELFF
>NA|few|TRBV18|TRBJ2-2
TGTGCCAGCTCAGGCAGGGAACGCACCGGGGAGCTGTTTTTT
CASSGRERTGELFF
>NA|few|TRBV3-1|TRBJ2-2
TGTGCCAGCAGCCAAGTAGGGATCACCGGGGAGCTGTTTTTT
CASSQVGITGELFF
>TRBD2|NA|TRBV20-1|TRBJ2-3
TGCAGTGCTAGGGGCCCCTCGGGACTAGCGGGAGGAGATACGCAGTATTTT
CSARGPSGLAGGDTQYF
>TRBD1|NA|TRBV6-5|TRBJ2-2
TGTGCCAGCAGTTACTCGGGACAGTTGACGAACACCGGGGAGCTGTTTTTT
CASSYSGQLTNTGELFF
>NA|NA|TRBV5-1|TRBJ2-1
TGCGCCAGCAGCCAAAAGTCCCCCGGGAATGAGCAGTTCTTC
CASSQKSPGNEQFF
>TRBD1|once|TRBV29-1|TRBJ1-2
TGCAGCGTAGCACTACGGACAGGGGGCGCAGGTGGCTACACCTTC
CSVALRTGGAGGYTF
>NA|few|TRBV7-9|TRBJ2-5
TGTGCCAGCAGAAATGGGACGGTTCTCCTCCAAGAGACCCAGTACTTC
CASRNGTVLLQETQYF
>TRBD1|NA|TRBV7-2|TRBJ2-7
TGTGCCAGCAGCTTAATTGCACAGGGGAACTACGAGCAGTACTTC
CASSLIAQGNYEQYF
>NA|few|TRBV18|TRBJ2-7
TGTGCCAGCTCACCAGGGCGGGCCCAGAGTTACGAGCAGTACTTC
CASSPGRAQSYEQYF
>NA|few|TRBV2|TRBJ2-5
TGTGCCAGCAGTGTAGTGGACAGACAAGAGACCCAGTACTTC
CASSVVDRQETQYF
>NA|many|TRBV7-2|TRBJ2-4
TGTGCCAGCAGCCAGAGACTAGCCAAAAACATTCAGTACTTC
CASSQRLAKNIQYF
>NA|NA|TRBV20-1|TRBJ2-3
TGCAGTGCTAGACAGGGGACGGTGACAGATACGCAGTATTTT
CSARQGTVTDTQYF
>NA|few|TRBV5-1|TRBJ2-7
TGCGCCAGCAGCCCCCGTGAGGGGAGAACGTACGAGCAGTACTTC
CASSPREGRTYEQYF
>NA|few|TRBV3-1|TRBJ2-7
TGTGCCAGCAGCCAAGGACAGCCGGGGCAGTACTTC
CASSQGQPGQYF
>NA|NA|TRBV5-1|TRBJ1-3
TGCGCCAGCAGCTTGGGGGGACTAACGAGCTCTGGAAACACCATATATTTT
CASSLGGLTSSGNTIYF
>TRBD1|NA|TRBV20-1|TRBJ2-1
TGCAGTATCTTGGACAGGGGACGGAGGGACTCCTACAATGAGCAGTTCTTC
CSILDRGRRDSYNEQFF
>TRBD2|NA|TRBV11-2|TRBJ2-1
TGTGCCAGCAGCTTAGGTGGCGGCGGGGGGGCCTACAATGAGCAGTTCTTC
CASSLGGGGGAYNEQFF
>NA|NA|TRBV12-3/TRBV12-4|TRBJ2-1
TGTGCCAGCAGTCCGGAAAACTACAATGAGCAGTTCTTC
CASSPENYNEQFF
>NA|NA|TRBV20-1|TRBJ1-2
TGCAGTGCTAGCAATTGGCAGCGAACTAACTATGGCTACACCTTC
CSASNWQRTNYGYTF
>NA|NA|TRBV12-3/TRBV12-4|TRBJ1-2
TGTGCCAGCAGCCGAGGGGGTCCCTATGGCTACACCTTC
CASSRGGPYGYTF
>TRBD1|NA|TRBV5-1|TRBJ2-7
TGCGCCAGCAGCTTTCCAGGGGGCTACGAGCAGTACTTC
CASSFPGGYEQYF
>NA|NA|TRBV2|TRBJ2-1
TGTGCCAGCAGTGAGGGGGGTAGGGGGTACAATGAGCAGTTCTTC
CASSEGGRGYNEQFF
>NA|few|TRBV20-1|TRBJ1-5
TGCAGTGCTAGACAGGGAGGAAGCAATCAGCCCCAGCATTTT
CSARQGGSNQPQHF
>TRBD1|NA|TRBV29-1|TRBJ2-1
TGCAGCGTTGAGGGACAGGACTCGTTGTACAATGAGCAGTTCTTC
CSVEGQDSLYNEQFF
>NA|few|TRBV6-2/TRBV6-3|TRBJ2-7
TGTGCCAGCAGTTCAGCGGTCTACGAGCAGTACTTC
CASSSAVYEQYF